Given below is one T cell receptor beta chain in context. Antigen: not known. Profiled with immunoSEQ multiplex PCR; TCRdb holds only in-frame clones, not every one. The repertoire consists of about 110,000 clones, with around 89% occurring once and the leading ten covering 7.5% to 10%. This entry belongs to a study of identifying expanded T cells in peripheral blood. Points from the study as a whole: About 1.2 clones differed between technical replicates, versus around 16 and 19 over time. Variance in clone template counts between approximately two-week samples significantly increased with total template count across all healthy donors.

During the collection period, no donor immune events like infections were recorded. CDR1 is MNHNS, CDR2 SASEGT, per germline. The CDR3 covers 14 residues. The V gene lost 1 base and the J gene lost 7 bases, with 11 bases spanning the gap. Sequencing was done on a sample of blood. The origin of this receptor is a person aged 18 to 70 in good health. The rearrangement links TRBV6-1 to TRBJ2-1; D is unclear. This CDR3 reads CASSEVGRSNEQFF. CDR3 coding DNA: TGTGCCAGCAGTGAAGTGGGCAGGTCGAATGAGCAGTTCTTC.